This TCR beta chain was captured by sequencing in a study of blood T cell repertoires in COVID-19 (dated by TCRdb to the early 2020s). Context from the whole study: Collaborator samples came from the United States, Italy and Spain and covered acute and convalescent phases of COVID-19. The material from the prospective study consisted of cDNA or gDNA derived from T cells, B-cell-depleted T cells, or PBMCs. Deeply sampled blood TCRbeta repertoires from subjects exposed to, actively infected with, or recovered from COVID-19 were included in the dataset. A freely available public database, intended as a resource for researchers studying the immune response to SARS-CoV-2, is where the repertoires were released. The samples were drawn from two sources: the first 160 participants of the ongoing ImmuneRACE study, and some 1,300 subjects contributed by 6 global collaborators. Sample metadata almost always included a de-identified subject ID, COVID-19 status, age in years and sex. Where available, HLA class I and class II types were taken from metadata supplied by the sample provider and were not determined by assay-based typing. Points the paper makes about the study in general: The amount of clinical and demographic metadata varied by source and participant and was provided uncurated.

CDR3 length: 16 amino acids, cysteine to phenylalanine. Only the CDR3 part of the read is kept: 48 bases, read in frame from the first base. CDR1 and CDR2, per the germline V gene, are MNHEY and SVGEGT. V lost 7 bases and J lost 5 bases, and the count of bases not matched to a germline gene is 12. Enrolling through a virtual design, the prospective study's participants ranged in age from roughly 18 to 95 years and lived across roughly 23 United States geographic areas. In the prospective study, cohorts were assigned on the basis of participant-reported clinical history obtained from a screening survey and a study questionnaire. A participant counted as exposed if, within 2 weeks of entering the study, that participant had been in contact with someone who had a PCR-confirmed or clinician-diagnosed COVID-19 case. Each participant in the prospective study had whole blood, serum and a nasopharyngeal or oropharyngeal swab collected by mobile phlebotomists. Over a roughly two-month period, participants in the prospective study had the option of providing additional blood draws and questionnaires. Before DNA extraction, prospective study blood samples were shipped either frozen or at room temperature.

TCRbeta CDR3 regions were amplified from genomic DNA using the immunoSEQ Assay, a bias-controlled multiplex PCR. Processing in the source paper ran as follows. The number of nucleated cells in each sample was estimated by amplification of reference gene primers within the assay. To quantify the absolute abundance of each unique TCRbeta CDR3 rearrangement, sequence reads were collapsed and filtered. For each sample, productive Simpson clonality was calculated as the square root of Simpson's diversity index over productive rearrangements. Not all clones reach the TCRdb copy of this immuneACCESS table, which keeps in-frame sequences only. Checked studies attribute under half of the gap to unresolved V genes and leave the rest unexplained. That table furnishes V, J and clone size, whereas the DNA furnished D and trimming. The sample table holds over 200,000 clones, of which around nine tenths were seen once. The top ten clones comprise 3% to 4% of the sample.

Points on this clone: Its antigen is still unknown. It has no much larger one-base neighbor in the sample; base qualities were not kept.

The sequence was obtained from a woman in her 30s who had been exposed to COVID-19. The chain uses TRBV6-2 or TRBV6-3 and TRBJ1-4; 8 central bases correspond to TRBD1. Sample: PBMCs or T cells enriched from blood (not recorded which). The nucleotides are TGTGCCAGCACTTATCGGACAGGGAGCCACAATGAAAAACTGTTTTTT. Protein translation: CASTYRTGSHNEKLFF.